Sequencing of this TCR beta chain was carried out in a study of cytomegalovirus exposure and HLA in healthy donors. Amplification used 60 Vbeta primers and 13 Jbeta primers. The assay was immunoSEQ multiplex PCR, and TCRdb's table has in-frame clones only and misses some. The table has under 150,000 clones, approximately 67% seen once. V dropped 0 bases and J dropped 0 bases, with 10 bases sitting between them. Germline CDR1 reads SGHRS; CDR2 reads YFSETQ. The CDR3 runs 16 residues. Study conclusions and caveats: Solely CMV serostatus was available to characterize immune exposure. As a later analysis showed, a missense DCLRE1C variant was linked to trimming of TCR beta V- and J-genes. At a 0.05 false discovery rate, a later analysis found approximately 17,000 TCR beta sequences to be associated with HLA alleles. Accurate prediction of most subjects' HLA-A and HLA-B alleles from TCR beta sequences was reported.

With regard to this clone: Antigen specificity is unknown.

Sequencing input: PBMCs. The chain has TRBV5-1 and TRBJ2-1, with D hard to call. The TCR sequence derives from a man in his late teens or twenties in good health and CMV-seropositive. The CDR3 loop is CASSLDSGSSYNEQFF. The DNA for the CDR3 is TGCGCCAGCAGCTTGGACTCGGGTAGCTCCTACAATGAGCAGTTCTTC.